Below, 15 T cell receptor beta chains from the same sample are listed, as sequenced in a study of blood T cells in healthy people across ages. The second PCR ran about 6 to 11 cycles with a sample-barcoded 5' primer and J-beta primers. TCRdb reprocessed the 5' RACE reads with MiXCR, giving one entry per CDR3 protein. The sample contains 850,000 to 1,000,000 distinct CDR3 sequences, around 48% of which appear only once. The sample comprised blood. The receptor source for this set is a man aged 30 to 39 in good health.

This clonotype has a handful of counts. The gene calls are TRBV10-3 and TRBJ2-7, with no clear D. Germline loops: CDR1 ENHRY, CDR2 SYGVKD. With 0 bases removed from V and 2 bases from J, the gap between germline ends came to 2 bases. The CDR3 loop spans 12 amino acids. The CDR3 loop is CAISESAYEQYF. The CDR3 DNA sequence: TGTGCCATCAGTGAGTCGGCCTACGAGCAGTACTTC.

J is TRBJ2-2 and V is TRBV6-6, with D perhaps TRBD1 (5 bases). The CDR3 extends over 16 amino acids. Trimming left V 0 bases short and J 4 bases short, with 12 bases between. CDR1 MNHNY and CDR2 SVGAGI come from the germline V gene (reference sequence). CDR3 protein: CASSYSNQDITGELFF. The CDR3 DNA follows: TGTGCCAGCAGTTACTCGAACCAGGACATCACCGGGGAGCTGTTTTTT.

The rearrangement joins TRBV6-5 to TRBJ2-5, with 11 positions matching TRBD2. There are 18 residues in the CDR3. With 2 bases clipped from V and 1 base from J, the junction kept 9 bases outside the gene matches. CDR1 MNHEY and CDR2 SVGAGI come from the germline V gene. CDR3 nucleotides: TGTGCCAGCAGTTACAAGACTAGCGGGACAGATTCCCAAGAGACCCAGTACTTC. Its protein is CASSYKTSGTDSQETQYF.

The chain employs TRBV5-5 and TRBJ2-5; TRBD1 matches at 10 bases. The J call may be in error: the DNA end matches TRBJ2-7 better. The CDR3 runs to 14 residues. Germline lookup yields CDR1 SGHKS and CDR2 YYEKEE (reference sequence). CDR3 residues: CASSSRTGGHEQYF. CDR3 in DNA: TGTGCCAGCAGCTCGAGGACAGGGGGACACGAGCAGTACTTC.

The table lists this clonotype with a few counts. The chain joins TRBV7-9 to TRBJ2-7; possibly TRBD2 for D (7 bases). The germline gives CDR1 SEHNR, CDR2 FQNEAQ (reference sequence). The CDR3 consists of 16 residues. Trimming stripped 1 base from V and 2 bases from J, with 15 bases between. CDR3 DNA: TGTGCCAGCAGCTTAGTAGGGCGGGGGCCCACCTACGAGCAGTACTTC. Amino acids: CASSLVGRGPTYEQYF.

The chain has TRBV4-1 and TRBJ1-1; D is uncertain. Trimming stripped 0 bases from V and 0 bases from J, with 5 bases between. The CDR3 contains 14 residues. CDR1 and CDR2 from the germline V gene are MGHRA and YSYEKL. The CDR3 protein is CASSQEGVNTEAFF. CDR3 coding DNA: TGCGCCAGCAGCCAAGAAGGCGTGAACACTGAAGCTTTCTTT.

The rearrangement uses TRBV20-1 and TRBJ2-3, with D possibly TRBD1 on 6 matching bases. CDR1 and CDR2 (germline): DFQATT, SNEGSKA (reference sequence). CDR3 length: 12 amino acids. V lost 5 bases and J lost 5, with 11 bases in between. The CDR3 is CSAHKGVDTQYF. The CDR3 DNA reads TGCAGTGCTCACAAGGGGGTAGATACGCAGTATTTT.

The CDR3 nucleotides are TGTGCCAGCAGTTACTCCCCTAGCGGGGGACTCACAGATACGCAGTATTTT. It encodes CASSYSPSGGLTDTQYF. The J gene is TRBJ2-3, the V gene TRBV6-2 or TRBV6-3; TRBD2 matches at 10 bases. CDR3 length equals 17 residues. The germline V gene has CDR1 MNHEY and CDR2 SVGEGT. After removal of 0 bases from V and 2 bases from J, the junction contained 5 bases not matched to a gene.

This clonotype was recorded a few times. The CDR3 nucleotides are TGCAGTGCTAGCCACCCCACGGGGGGCAGTCTTTATAGCAATCAGCCCCAGCATTTT. Translated, it gives CSASHPTGGSLYSNQPQHF. The genes are TRBV20-1 and TRBJ1-5, with a possible D match to TRBD1 (6 bases). V lost 3 bases to trimming and J lost 0 bases, with 24 bases between them. This CDR3 has 19 residues. Germline V gene data show CDR1 as DFQATT and CDR2 as SNEGSKA (reference sequence).

This clonotype was counted between two and nine times. The chain joins TRBV7-3 to TRBJ2-7; TRBD1 is a possible D gene (6 bases). CDR1 is SGHTA and CDR2 is FQGTGA in the germline V gene. The CDR3 has 15 residues. Trimming shortened V by 8 bases and J by 2 bases, and 19 bases separated the two germline ends. The chain's CDR3 is CASAPDGTTAYEQYF. The CDR3 DNA is TGTGCCAGCGCTCCCGACGGGACAACAGCCTACGAGCAGTACTTC.

The chain has TRBV2 and TRBJ1-1, with 8 bases matching TRBD1. The CDR3 is 13 residues long. Germline V gene data show CDR1 as SNHLY and CDR2 as FYNNEI. The V and J ends lost 11 bases and 4 bases, in that order; junction bases with no gene match: 9. CDR3 bases: TGTGCCTCCAAAAACAGGGGGAGCACTGAAGCTTTCTTT. Translated, it gives CASKNRGSTEAFF.

Here the CDR3 reads CSVPFSGNTEAFF. The CDR3 DNA is TGCAGCGTTCCGTTTTCTGGGAACACTGAAGCTTTCTTT. The V gene is TRBV29-1, the J gene TRBJ1-1; no clear D gene. V lost 5 bases and J lost 1, with 11 bases in between. Germline CDR1 and CDR2: SQVTM and ANQGSEA. This CDR3 region has 13 residues. The whole variable domain, filled in from reference TRBV29-1 and TRBJ1-1, reads SAVISQKPSRDICQRGTSLTIQCQVDSQVTMMFWYRQQPGQSLTLIATANQGSEATYESGFVIDKFPISRPNLTFSTLTVSNMSPEDSSIYLCSVPFSGNTEAFFGQGTRLTVV.

This chain joins TRBV2 and TRBJ1-5; no reliable D call. V gave up 3 bases and J gave up 1 base, with 7 bases separating them. CDR1 is SNHLY, CDR2 FYNNEI, per germline. The CDR3 covers 14 residues. CDR3 sequence: CASSEVRSNQPQHF. The CDR3 DNA reads as TGTGCCAGCAGTGAGGTCCGCAGCAATCAGCCCCAGCATTTT. The complete variable domain, with remaining parts taken from reference TRBV2 and TRBJ1-5, reads EPEVTQTPSHQVTQMGQEVILRCVPISNHLYFYWYRQILGQKVEFLVSFYNNEISEKSEIFDDQFSVERPDGSNFTLKIRSTKLEDSAMYFCASSEVRSNQPQHFGDGTRLSIL.

The chain links TRBV24-1 to TRBJ1-2; no firm D call. V lost 4 bases to trimming and J lost 4 bases, with 9 bases between them. The CDR3 is made up of 13 amino acids. The germline V gene encodes CDR1 KGHDR and CDR2 SFDVKD. This CDR3 reads CATSDLSFYGYTF. CDR3 coding DNA: TGTGCCACCAGTGACCTCTCCTTCTATGGCTACACCTTC.

About this clonotype itself: It may be a read error: a sequence one base away is much more abundant. V gene TRBV29-1 combines with J gene TRBJ2-1, with D perhaps TRBD1 (6 bases). The length of the CDR3 is 13 residues. Trimming cost V 2 bases and J 6 bases, with 11 bases left between them. Germline lookup yields CDR1 SQVTM and CDR2 ANQGSEA. CDR3 region: CSVERDRTNEQFF. CDR3 coding DNA: TGCAGCGTTGAACGCGACAGGACCAATGAGCAGTTCTTC.